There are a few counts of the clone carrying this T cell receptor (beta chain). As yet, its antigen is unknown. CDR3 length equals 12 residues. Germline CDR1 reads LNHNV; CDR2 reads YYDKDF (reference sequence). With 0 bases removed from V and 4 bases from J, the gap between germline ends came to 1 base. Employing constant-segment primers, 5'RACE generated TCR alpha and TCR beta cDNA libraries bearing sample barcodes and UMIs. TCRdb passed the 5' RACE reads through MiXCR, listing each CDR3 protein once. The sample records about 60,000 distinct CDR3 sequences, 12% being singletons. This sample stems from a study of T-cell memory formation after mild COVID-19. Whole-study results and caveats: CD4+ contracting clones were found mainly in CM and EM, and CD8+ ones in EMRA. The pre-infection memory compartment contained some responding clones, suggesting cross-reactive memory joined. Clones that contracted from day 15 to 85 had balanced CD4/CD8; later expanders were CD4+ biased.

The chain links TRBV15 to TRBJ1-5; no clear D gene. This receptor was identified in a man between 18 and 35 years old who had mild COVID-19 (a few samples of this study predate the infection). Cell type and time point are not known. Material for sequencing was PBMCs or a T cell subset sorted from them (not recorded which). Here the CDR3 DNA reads TGTGCCACCAGCAGAGAAAATCAGCCCCAGCATTTT. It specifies CATSRENQPQHF. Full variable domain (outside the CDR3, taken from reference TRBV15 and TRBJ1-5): DAMVIQNPRYQVTQFGKPVTLSCSQTLNHNVMYWYQQKSSQAPKLLFHYYDKDFNNEADTPDNFQSRRPNTSFCFLDIRSPGLGDTAMYLCATSRENQPQHFGDGTRLSIL.